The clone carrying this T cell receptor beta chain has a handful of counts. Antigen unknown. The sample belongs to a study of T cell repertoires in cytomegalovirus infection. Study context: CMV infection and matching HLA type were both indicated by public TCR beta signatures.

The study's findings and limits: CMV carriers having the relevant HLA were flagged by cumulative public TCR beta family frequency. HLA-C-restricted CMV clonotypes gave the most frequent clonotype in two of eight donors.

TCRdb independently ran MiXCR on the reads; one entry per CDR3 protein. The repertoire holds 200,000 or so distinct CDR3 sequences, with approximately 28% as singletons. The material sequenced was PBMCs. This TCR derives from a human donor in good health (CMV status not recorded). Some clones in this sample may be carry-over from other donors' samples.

This chain's CDR3 is CASSTGGTQPQHF. DNA for the CDR3: TGTGCCAGCAGTACAGGGGGCACTCAGCCCCAGCATTTT. This sequence joins TRBV28 and TRBJ1-5, with 9 bases that match TRBD1. This CDR3 region has 13 residues. Germline CDR1 reads MDHEN; CDR2 reads SYDVKM. The junction had 2 bases not matched to a gene; V was cut back by 5 bases and J by 6 bases.